This T cell receptor (beta chain) derives from a study of T cell changes during pregnancy in multiple sclerosis. Sequencing used immunoSEQ multiplex PCR; TCRdb keeps in-frame clones, though not all of them. Of approximately 45,000 clones detected, around nine tenths appear once; the ten largest clones hold roughly 0.69%. CDR1 is MDHEN, CDR2 SYDVKM, per germline. Trimming took 5 bases from V and 5 from J; bases not matched to a gene: 35. The CDR3 is made up of 23 amino acids. The source was CD4+ T cells from peripheral blood mononuclear cells, collected in the first trimester of pregnancy. The sequence was obtained from a female donor with multiple sclerosis, enrolled in a pregnancy study. J is TRBJ2-7 and V is TRBV28, with 8 bases fitting TRBD2. The CDR3 coding sequence is TGTGCCAGCAGTCCTCCCCCCCCTACTAGGGACGCCTTTCCGGGACTAGTTAGCGACGAGCAGTACTTC. Amino acid sequence: CASSPPPPTRDAFPGLVSDEQYF.